Below, 24 T cell receptor beta chains from the same sample are listed, as sequenced in a study of regulatory T cells in long-lasting Graves disease. Noted time point: newly diagnosed GD, antithyroid drugs for less than 3 months. PBMC RNA was the source of the TCR library. Arm-PCR of CDR3 regions with iRepertoire HTBI primers generated TCR beta libraries. One entry per CDR3 protein, called by TCRdb with MiXCR from the multiplex PCR reads. The sample shows some 500,000 distinct CDR3 sequences, roughly a sixth of them seen only once. These data also formed part of another study, on T cells in Graves' hyperthyroidism and ophthalmopathy.

Sequences were derived from peripheral blood mononuclear cells (PBMCs), sampled at new diagnosis, from a patient treated with antithyroid drugs. All receptors derive from a woman aged 35 to 59 with Graves disease.

This clonotype was found a few times. The V call is TRBV12-3 or TRBV12-4, the J call TRBJ1-1, with 7 bases matching TRBD1. Trimming at V came to 6 bases and at J to 2 bases, leaving 9 bases not matched to a gene. This CDR3 comprises 15 residues. In DNA form, the CDR3 reads TGTGCCAGCAGGGTACAGGGGCTCATTAACACTGAAGCTTTCTTT. This sequence encodes CASRVQGLINTEAFF.

This clonotype was picked up many times. This chain links TRBV27 with TRBJ2-3; tentatively, D is TRBD1 (5 bases). The CDR3 covers 14 residues. Deletions cut 6 bases from V and 6 bases from J, with 16 bases between. CDR1 MNHEY and CDR2 SMNVEV come from the germline V gene (reference sequence). The DNA for the CDR3 is TGTGCCAGCAGGGAGACAGCGAACTTGGATACGCAGTATTTT. Translating it yields CASRETANLDTQYF.

This clonotype has ten or more counts. This chain uses TRBV7-9 with TRBJ2-3, with D possibly being TRBD1 (5 bases). Trimming stripped 2 bases from V and 5 bases from J, with 11 bases between. CDR3 length equals 14 residues. The germline V gene has CDR1 SEHNR and CDR2 FQNEAQ (reference sequence). The CDR3 nucleotides are TGTGCCAGCAGCTTACCAGGGTTAGGAGATACGCAGTATTTT. It translates to CASSLPGLGDTQYF.

There are many counts of this clonotype. The rearrangement joins TRBV27 to TRBJ1-6; 7 bases map to TRBD1. This CDR3 is 14 amino acids long. The V gene end was trimmed by 5 bases and the J gene end by 8 bases; junction bases not matched to a gene: 6. The germline V gene encodes CDR1 MNHEY and CDR2 SMNVEV (reference sequence). The CDR3 loop is CASSRQGTYSPLHF. The DNA for the CDR3 is TGTGCCAGCAGTCGACAGGGTACCTATTCACCCCTCCACTTT.

The rearrangement uses TRBV5-6 and TRBJ2-1, with D possibly being TRBD2 (5 bases). CDR1 is SGHDT and CDR2 is YYEEEE in the germline V gene. Trimming removed 2 bases from V and 9 bases from J, with 21 bases in between. This CDR3 has 16 amino acids. CDR3 amino acids: CASSFKGDILISEQFF. The CDR3 DNA sequence: TGTGCCAGCAGCTTCAAGGGAGATATCTTAATCAGTGAGCAGTTCTTC.

This clonotype was seen at least ten times. The CDR3 here is CASLPGTSGNNEQFF. The CDR3 DNA reads TGTGCCAGCTTACCAGGGACTAGCGGGAACAATGAGCAGTTCTTC. The rearrangement uses TRBV27 and TRBJ2-1; 13 positions match TRBD2. With 8 bases clipped from V and 5 bases from J, the junction kept 6 bases outside the gene matches. The length of the CDR3 is 15 residues. Germline CDR1 is MNHEY and CDR2 is SMNVEV (reference sequence).

The sample holds many counts of this clonotype. The chain couples TRBV7-2 to TRBJ1-2, with D uncertain. V was shortened by 1 base and J by 8 bases, with 11 bases between the two germline ends. There are 13 residues in the CDR3. Germline-derived CDR1 and CDR2 are SGHTA and FQGNSA. Here the CDR3 DNA reads TGTGCCAGCAGCTTAGACGGGGTTCTCGGCTACACCTTC. Its protein product is CASSLDGVLGYTF.

This clonotype has ten or more counts. The CDR3 sequence is CAWTHSGEQPQHF. The CDR3 region has the DNA TGTGCCTGGACCCACTCCGGGGAACAGCCCCAGCATTTT. The rearrangement uses TRBV30 and TRBJ1-5; D unresolved. The CDR3 is 13 amino acids. Germline CDR1 reads GTSNPN; CDR2 reads SVGIG (reference sequence). The V end lost 4 bases, the J end lost 7 bases, and 14 bases lay between the germline ends.

There are many counts of this clonotype. The chain employs TRBV3-1 and TRBJ2-7; possible D gene TRBD1, 6 bases. This CDR3 contains 18 residues. V gave up 0 bases and J gave up 2 bases, with 20 bases separating them. CDR1 LGHDT and CDR2 YNNKEL come from the germline V gene (reference sequence). Written as DNA, the CDR3 is TGTGCCAGCAGCCAAGAAGGGACAAACAGGAGTCCGACCTACGAGCAGTACTTC. As protein: CASSQEGTNRSPTYEQYF.

This clonotype has ten or more counts. The chain combines TRBV3-1 with TRBJ2-1; 7 bases match TRBD2. Losses at the gene ends were 1 base for V and 3 bases for J; bases not matched to a gene: 12. Germline CDR1 reads LGHDT; CDR2 reads YNNKEL (reference sequence). The CDR3 runs to 18 residues. The CDR3 loop is CASSQGGGIAGYYNEQFF. The CDR3 nucleotides read TGTGCCAGCAGCCAAGGAGGTGGGATAGCGGGTTACTACAATGAGCAGTTCTTC.

The V call is TRBV14, the J call TRBJ1-1; 7 bases map to TRBD1. CDR3 length: 13 amino acids. Trimming cost V 6 bases and J 9 bases; bases outside gene matches: 10. From germline, CDR1 is SGHDN and CDR2 FVKESK. The CDR3 region is CASSLAGGGKAFF. The DNA for the CDR3 is TGTGCCAGCAGTCTCGCAGGGGGTGGGAAAGCTTTCTTT.

The chain uses TRBV20-1 and TRBJ2-3, with 11 bases fitting TRBD2. After removal of 5 bases from V and 2 bases from J, the junction contained 12 bases not matched to a gene. The CDR3 length is 17 residues. In germline, CDR1 is DFQATT, CDR2 SNEGSKA (reference sequence). CDR3 DNA: TGCAGTGCTCCTCGACTAGCGGGATGGGGCAACACAGATACGCAGTATTTT. As protein: CSAPRLAGWGNTDTQYF.

This clonotype was found a few times. CDR3 loop: CASSLGGAEQFF. CDR3 sequence (DNA): TGCGCCAGCAGCTTGGGAGGGGCAGAGCAGTTCTTC. This chain connects TRBV5-1 to TRBJ2-1, with D tentatively TRBD1 or TRBD2 (5 bases each). CDR3 length: 12 amino acids. CDR1 and CDR2 (germline): SGHRS, YFSETQ. The V and J ends lost 0 bases and 10 bases respectively, with 8 bases between them.

In regard to this clonotype: This CDR3 is missing its conserved last phenylalanine or tryptophan, likely due to a read error. V usage is TRBV6-1 and J usage is TRBJ1-2, with D possibly matching TRBD1 (5 bases). The ends were cut back, 6 bases at V and 1 base at J, with 9 bases in the middle. Germline V gives CDR1 MNHNS, CDR2 SASEGT. This CDR3 region has 13 residues. CDR3 amino acids: CASRIGVNYGYTL. CDR3 in DNA: TGTGCCAGCAGGATAGGGGTTAACTATGGCTACACCCTC.

This clonotype was detected only a few times. The rearrangement joins TRBV2 to TRBJ1-5; D might be TRBD1 (5 bases). V was pared by 6 bases and J by 4 bases, with 10 bases between. This CDR3 has 13 amino acids. Germline V CDR1 and CDR2: SNHLY, FYNNEI. CDR3 DNA: TGTGCCAGCAGGGGGGAGAATAATCAGCCCCAGCATTTT. Amino acid sequence: CASRGENNQPQHF.

The sample holds many counts of this clonotype. The chain uses TRBV28 and TRBJ2-2, with 7 nucleotides matching TRBD2. Trimming cost V 4 bases and J 3 bases; bases outside gene matches: 8. The CDR3 is 16 residues long. CDR1 is MDHEN and CDR2 is SYDVKM in the germline V gene. CDR3 region: CASSSISGPHTGELFF. CDR3 DNA sequence: TGTGCCAGCAGTTCAATTAGCGGGCCGCACACCGGGGAGCTGTTTTTT.

This chain joins TRBV7-3 and TRBJ2-3; D may be TRBD1 (6 bases). V lost 2 bases and J 5 bases, leaving 8 bases between the germline ends. The length of the CDR3 is 13 residues. The germline V gene has CDR1 SGHTA and CDR2 FQGTGA. The CDR3 DNA is TGTGCCAGCAGCTTAGGACAGCTAGATACGCAGTATTTT. This codes for CASSLGQLDTQYF.

The J gene is TRBJ1-1, the V gene TRBV13, with TRBD1 matching over 9 bases. This CDR3 is built from 15 residues. J was trimmed by 3 bases and V by 4 bases; bases with no gene match: 6. Looked up from germline, CDR1 is PRHDT and CDR2 is FYEKMQ (reference sequence). CDR3 sequence reads: CASSWTGARDTEAFF. CDR3 in DNA: TGTGCCAGCAGCTGGACAGGGGCCAGGGACACTGAAGCTTTCTTT.

The chain employs TRBV7-9 and TRBJ1-2; 8 nucleotides agree with TRBD1. Losses at the gene ends were 4 bases for V and 8 bases for J; bases not matched to a gene: 12. CDR1 is SEHNR, CDR2 FQNEAQ, per germline (reference sequence). The CDR3 consists of 15 residues. This CDR3 is CASSYNIGTGRGYTF. The CDR3 DNA reads as TGTGCCAGCAGCTACAATATCGGGACAGGACGCGGCTACACCTTC.

This clonotype was recorded at least ten times. CDR3 loop: CSAPRASEQFF. CDR3 sequence (DNA): TGCAGTGCTCCGCGGGCGTCCGAGCAGTTCTTC. This chain uses TRBV20-1 with TRBJ2-1, with D possibly being TRBD2 (5 bases). Trimming pared 5 bases from V and 10 bases from J, leaving 12 bases between. This CDR3 contains 11 residues. CDR1 DFQATT and CDR2 SNEGSKA come from the germline V gene (reference sequence).

At least ten counts were recorded for this clonotype. The gene calls are TRBV29-1 and TRBJ2-3; D is ambiguous. Germline assignment: CDR1 SQVTM and CDR2 ANQGSEA. The CDR3 totals 14 residues. Trimming removed 7 bases from V and 2 bases from J, with 16 bases in between. CDR3 sequence: CSAPVGSDTDTQYF. The CDR3 nucleotides are TGCAGCGCCCCAGTGGGGTCAGACACAGATACGCAGTATTTT.

With respect to this clonotype: A much larger clone sits a single nucleotide away, making a read error possible. The genes are TRBV12-3 or TRBV12-4 and TRBJ1-4; unclear D gene. This CDR3 region has 14 residues. V was clipped by 1 base and J by 8 bases, with 11 bases between them. The CDR3 coding sequence is TGTGCCAGCAGTTTAGGGGAGCGTCGGGAAAAACTGTTTTTT. Translated, it gives CASSLGERREKLFF.

This clonotype has a handful of counts. The rearrangement links TRBV9 to TRBJ1-1, with TRBD1 matching 10 bases. The germline CDR1 and CDR2 sequences are SGDLS and YYNGEE. There are 15 residues in the CDR3. J was trimmed by 7 bases and V by 4 bases; bases with no gene match: 10. Here the CDR3 reads CASSPSPWDRGEAFF. In nucleotides, the CDR3 is TGTGCCAGCAGCCCCTCGCCCTGGGACAGGGGTGAAGCTTTCTTT.

In this sample, this clonotype turned up many times. This chain uses TRBV7-9 with TRBJ2-7, with TRBD2 identical over 8 bases. Germline V CDR1 and CDR2: SEHNR, FQNEAQ (reference sequence). The junction had 8 bases not matched to a gene; V was cut back by 4 bases and J by 6 bases. CDR3 length equals 14 residues. This chain's CDR3 is CASSSSGTSGEQYF. In nucleotides, the CDR3 is TGTGCCAGCAGCTCCTCCGGGACTAGTGGCGAGCAGTACTTC. Complete variable domain (other parts from reference TRBV7-9 and TRBJ2-7): DTGVSQNPRHKITKRGQNVTFRCDPISEHNRLYWYRQTLGQGPEFLTYFQNEAQLEKSRLLSDRFSAERPKGSFSTLEIQRTEQGDSAMYLCASSSSGTSGEQYFGPGTRLTVT.